This is a list of T cell receptor beta chains from one sample in a study of blood T cell repertoires in COVID-19. Repertoires were generated with immunoSEQ multiplex PCR, while TCRdb's copy carries only in-frame clones and drops some. The sample lists about 230,000 clones, 80% to 90% occurring once. The sequencing sample was made of peripheral blood. The source is a middle-aged man with active or convalescent COVID-19. Each CDR3 is given with its conserved first and last residue. The D gene is left open where the match is weak. Not all rows give a size; the values are once, few, many and, for expanded clones, a class.

v_call	d_call	cdr3_length	j_call	clone_size	cdr3_aa	cdr3_nt
TRBV30	NA	11	TRBJ1-1	NA	CAWSKNTEAFF	TGTGCCTGGAGCAAGAACACTGAAGCTTTCTTT
TRBV5-1	NA	14	TRBJ1-6	NA	CASSLATTESPLHF	TGCGCCAGCAGCTTGGCCACGACAGAATCACCCCTCCACTTT
TRBV15	NA	16	TRBJ1-1	NA	CATSRGRTGKNTEAFF	TGTGCCACCAGCAGAGGCCGGACGGGAAAGAACACTGAAGCTTTCTTT
TRBV19	TRBD2	14	TRBJ2-7	NA	CASRPTSGGNEQYF	TGTGCCAGTAGGCCTACTAGCGGGGGGAACGAGCAGTACTTC
TRBV7-9	TRBD2	16	TRBJ2-3	once	CASSVGLAGGTDTQYF	TGTGCCAGCAGCGTAGGACTAGCGGGAGGCACAGATACGCAGTATTTT
TRBV29-1	NA	13	TRBJ1-2	NA	CSVAPRFDYGYTF	TGCAGCGTTGCCCCGCGGTTCGACTATGGCTACACCTTC
TRBV4-1	NA	16	TRBJ2-3	NA	CASSQDSGSSTDTQYF	TGCGCCAGCAGCCAAGACAGCGGATCTAGCACAGATACGCAGTATTTT
TRBV25-1	NA	15	TRBJ2-3	NA	CASSDPGEVTDTQYF	TGTGCCAGCAGTGATCCGGGAGAGGTCACAGATACGCAGTATTTT
TRBV5-1	TRBD1	14	TRBJ2-7	NA	CASSLRGLEREQYF	TGCGCCAGCTCTCTGAGGGGGCTCGAACGCGAGCAGTACTTC
TRBV9	NA	14	TRBJ1-1	NA	CASRSGEGGTEAFF	TGTGCCAGCAGGAGTGGTGAGGGTGGGACTGAAGCTTTCTTT
TRBV29-1	TRBD1	12	TRBJ1-1	NA	CSVQQGGTEAFF	TGCAGCGTTCAACAGGGGGGCACTGAAGCTTTCTTT
TRBV15	NA	15	TRBJ1-1	NA	CATSGPRGILAEAFF	TGTGCCACCAGCGGACCAAGGGGGATTCTCGCTGAAGCTTTCTTT
TRBV5-1	TRBD1	21	TRBJ2-7	NA	CASSFRGQRQSGDRLHYEQYF	TGCGCCAGCAGCTTTCGGGGACAGAGGCAGAGTGGGGATCGACTACACTACGAGCAGTACTTC
TRBV30	NA	11	TRBJ2-5	once	CAWESGETQYF	TGTGCCTGGGAGTCCGGGGAGACCCAGTACTTC
TRBV23-1	NA	19	TRBJ2-3	NA	CASSQSISGVSESTDTQYF	TGCGCCAGCAGTCAATCGATCTCAGGGGTCAGCGAGAGCACAGATACGCAGTATTTT
TRBV2	NA	14	TRBJ2-4	NA	CASSDLGGPNIQYF	TGTGCCAGCAGTGATCTTGGGGGCCCAAACATTCAGTACTTC
TRBV5-1	NA	14	TRBJ2-7	NA	CASSPYEEAYEQYF	TGCGCCAGCAGCCCTTACGAGGAGGCCTACGAGCAGTACTTC
TRBV30	NA	12	TRBJ1-2	NA	CAWSLQVYGYTF	TGTGCCTGGAGCTTACAGGTCTATGGCTACACCTTC
TRBV27	NA	13	TRBJ1-2	once	CASSLSWGHGYTF	TGTGCCAGCAGTTTATCATGGGGGCATGGCTACACCTTC
TRBV28	TRBD1	14	TRBJ1-5	NA	CASSWGTGRQPQHF	TGTGCCAGCAGTTGGGGGACAGGGCGGCAGCCCCAGCATTTT
TRBV19	TRBD1	16	TRBJ1-6	NA	CASRPGQGSWNSPLHF	TGTGCCAGTAGACCTGGACAGGGGAGTTGGAATTCACCCCTCCACTTT
TRBV3-1/TRBV3-2	TRBD1	14	TRBJ1-1	NA	CASSSGQPLTEAFF	TGTGCCAGCAGCTCGGGACAGCCTTTAACTGAAGCTTTCTTT
TRBV20-1	TRBD1	11	TRBJ1-1	NA	CSPKGATEAFF	TGCAGTCCAAAGGGGGCCACTGAAGCTTTCTTT
TRBV6-2/TRBV6-3	TRBD1	12	TRBJ1-2	NA	CASSYGRTGLAF	TGTGCCAGCAGTTACGGGAGGACAGGTTTGGCCTTC
TRBV19	NA	14	TRBJ1-1	NA	CASSTTRGQTEAFF	TGTGCCAGTAGTACCACGAGAGGTCAAACTGAAGCTTTCTTT
TRBV5-1	NA	14	TRBJ1-1	NA	CASSPQGLNTEAFF	TGCGCCAGCAGCCCCCAGGGCCTGAACACTGAAGCTTTCTTT
TRBV4-2	NA	15	TRBJ1-4	NA	CASSPEEPTNEKLFF	TGTGCCAGCAGCCCAGAAGAGCCAACTAATGAAAAACTGTTTTTT
TRBV28	NA	15	TRBJ1-2	NA	CASILSRGGLNGYTF	TGTGCCAGCATCCTCTCGAGGGGGGGGCTGAATGGCTACACCTTC
TRBV12-3/TRBV12-4	NA	13	TRBJ1-1	NA	CASSFQGNTEAFF	TGTGCCAGCAGTTTCCAGGGGAACACTGAAGCTTTCTTT
TRBV28	NA	16	TRBJ2-1	NA	CASEDRNFGSYNEQFF	TGTGCCAGCGAAGACAGAAACTTCGGCTCCTACAATGAGCAGTTCTTC
TRBV4-2	NA	15	TRBJ1-1	once	CASSPRTDSYTEAFF	TGTGCCAGCAGCCCTAGGACAGACAGTTACACTGAAGCTTTCTTT
TRBV4-2	NA	16	TRBJ2-1	NA	CASSQAEGTGTNEQFF	TGTGCCAGCAGCCAAGCGGAGGGGACCGGGACCAATGAGCAGTTCTTC
TRBV6-5	NA	13	TRBJ1-1	NA	CASSSPRSLEAFF	TGTGCCAGCAGTTCGCCACGGAGCCTTGAAGCTTTCTTT
TRBV28	NA	15	TRBJ1-3	NA	CASSFTSRAGNTIYF	TGTGCCAGCAGCTTCACCTCCAGGGCCGGAAACACCATATATTTT
TRBV7-6	NA	15	TRBJ2-3	NA	CASSLGGQFTDTQYF	TGTGCCAGCAGCTTAGGAGGACAGTTCACAGATACGCAGTATTTT
TRBV4-1	NA	17	TRBJ1-6	few	CASSQDIRVRADSPLHF	TGCGCCAGCAGCCAAGATATTAGGGTCAGGGCGGATTCACCCCTCCACTTT
TRBV19	NA	12	TRBJ1-2	NA	CASSDQGYGYTF	TGTGCCAGTAGTGATCAGGGATATGGCTACACCTTC
TRBV3-1/TRBV3-2	NA	15	TRBJ2-7	NA	CASSQNPIQGYEQYF	TGTGCCAGCAGCCAAAACCCAATACAGGGCTACGAGCAGTACTTC
TRBV3-1/TRBV3-2	NA	14	TRBJ2-1	NA	CASSRWQGMDEQFF	TGTGCCAGCAGTCGATGGCAGGGAATGGATGAGCAGTTCTTC
TRBV6-5	TRBD1	12	TRBJ1-1	NA	CASRAQGGEAFF	TGTGCCAGCAGGGCACAGGGGGGTGAAGCTTTCTTT
TRBV5-8	NA	15	TRBJ2-6	once	CASRRTSSGANVLTF	TGTGCCAGCAGACGAACATCTTCTGGGGCCAACGTCCTGACTTTC
TRBV6-2/TRBV6-3	TRBD1	16	TRBJ1-5	many	CASSYSWDRENQPQHF	TGTGCCAGCAGTTACTCTTGGGACAGAGAAAATCAGCCCCAGCATTTT
TRBV5-1	TRBD1	14	TRBJ1-2	few	CASRLRTGNYGYTF	TGCGCCAGCAGACTAAGGACAGGGAACTATGGCTACACCTTC
TRBV5-4	TRBD2	15	TRBJ2-1	NA	CASSFPSGGMNEQFF	TGTGCCAGCAGCTTCCCCAGCGGGGGGATGAATGAGCAGTTCTTC
TRBV9	NA	16	TRBJ2-3	NA	CASSPREVFVSHTQYF	TGTGCCAGCAGCCCCAGAGAGGTTTTTGTTTCTCATACGCAGTATTTT
TRBV23-1	TRBD1	15	TRBJ2-7	NA	CASSQSGTATTKQYF	TGCGCCAGCAGTCAATCCGGGACAGCTACAACCAAGCAGTACTTC
TRBV11-3	TRBD2	17	TRBJ2-3	NA	CASSLRTSGVNTDTQYF	TGTGCCAGCAGCTTAAGGACTAGCGGGGTGAACACAGATACGCAGTATTTT
TRBV7-9	TRBD2	16	TRBJ2-7	NA	CASSLDLRGGTYEQYF	TGTGCCAGCAGCTTAGACCTCCGGGGGGGCACCTACGAGCAGTACTTC
TRBV19	NA	15	TRBJ1-3	NA	CASSRQQVSGNTIYF	TGTGCCAGTAGTCGACAGCAAGTCTCTGGAAACACCATATATTTT
TRBV4-2	NA	16	TRBJ1-5	NA	CASSQDSNSPREPQHF	TGTGCCAGCAGCCAAGATAGTAATTCCCCGAGGGAGCCCCAGCATTTT
TRBV28	TRBD1	16	TRBJ1-5	NA	CASSSDRGKVDQPQHF	TGTGCCAGCAGCTCGGACAGGGGTAAGGTAGATCAGCCCCAGCATTTT
TRBV3-1/TRBV3-2	NA	15	TRBJ2-2	once	CASSYRPANTGELFF	TGTGCCAGCAGCTACAGACCTGCGAACACCGGGGAGCTGTTTTTT
TRBV7-6	NA	13	TRBJ1-2	once	CASSYEAHYGYTF	TGTGCCAGCAGCTATGAGGCGCACTATGGCTACACCTTC
TRBV4-1	NA	14	TRBJ2-7	NA	CASSRAYTSYEQYF	TGCGCCAGCAGCCGGGCCTATACCAGTTACGAGCAGTACTTC